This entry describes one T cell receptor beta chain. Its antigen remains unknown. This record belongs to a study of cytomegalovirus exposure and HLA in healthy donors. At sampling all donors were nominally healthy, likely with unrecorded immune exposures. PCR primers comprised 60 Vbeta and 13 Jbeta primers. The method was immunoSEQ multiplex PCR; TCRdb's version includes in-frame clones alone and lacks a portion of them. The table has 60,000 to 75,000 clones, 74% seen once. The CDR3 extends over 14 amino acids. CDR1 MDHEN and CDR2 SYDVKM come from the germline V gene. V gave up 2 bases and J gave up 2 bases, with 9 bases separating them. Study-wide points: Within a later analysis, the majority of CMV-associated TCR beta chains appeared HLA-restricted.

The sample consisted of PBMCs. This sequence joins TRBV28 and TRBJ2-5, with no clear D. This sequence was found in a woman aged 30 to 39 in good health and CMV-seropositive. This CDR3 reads CASSLGQMQETQYF. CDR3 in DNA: TGTGCCAGCAGTTTAGGGCAGATGCAAGAGACCCAGTACTTC.